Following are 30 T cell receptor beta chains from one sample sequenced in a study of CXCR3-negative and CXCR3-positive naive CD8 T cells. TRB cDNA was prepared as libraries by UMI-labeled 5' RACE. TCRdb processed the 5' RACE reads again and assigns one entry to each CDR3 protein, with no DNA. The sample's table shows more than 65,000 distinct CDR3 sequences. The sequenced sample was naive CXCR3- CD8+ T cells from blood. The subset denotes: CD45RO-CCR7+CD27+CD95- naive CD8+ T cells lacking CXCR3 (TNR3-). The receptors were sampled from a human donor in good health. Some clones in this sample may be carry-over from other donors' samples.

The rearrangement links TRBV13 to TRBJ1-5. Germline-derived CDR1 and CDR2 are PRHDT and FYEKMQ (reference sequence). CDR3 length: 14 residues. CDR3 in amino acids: CASSSRNNNQPQHF. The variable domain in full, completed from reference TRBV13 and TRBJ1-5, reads AAGVIQSPRHLIKEKRETATLKCYPIPRHDTVYWYQQGPGQDPQFLISFYEKMQSDKGSIPDRFSAQQFSDYHSELNMSSLELGDSALYFCASSSRNNNQPQHFGDGTRLSIL.

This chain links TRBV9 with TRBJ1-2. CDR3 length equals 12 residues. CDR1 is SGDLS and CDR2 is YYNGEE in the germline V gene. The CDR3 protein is CASSVVTDGYTF.

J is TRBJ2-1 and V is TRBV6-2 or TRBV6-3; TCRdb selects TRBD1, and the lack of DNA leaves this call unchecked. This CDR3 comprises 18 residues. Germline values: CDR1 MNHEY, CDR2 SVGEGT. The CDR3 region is CASSYPVPGHGSWGEQFF.

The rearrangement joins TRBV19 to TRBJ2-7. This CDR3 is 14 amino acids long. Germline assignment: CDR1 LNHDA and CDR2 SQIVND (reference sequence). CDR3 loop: CASSILAGPYEQYF.

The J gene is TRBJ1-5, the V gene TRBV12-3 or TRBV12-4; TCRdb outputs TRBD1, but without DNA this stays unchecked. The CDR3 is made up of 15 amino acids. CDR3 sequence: CASSSPGQVNQPQHF.

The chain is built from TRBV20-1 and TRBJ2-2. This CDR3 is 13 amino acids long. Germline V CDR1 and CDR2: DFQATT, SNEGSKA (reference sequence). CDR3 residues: CSGRVPNTGELFF.

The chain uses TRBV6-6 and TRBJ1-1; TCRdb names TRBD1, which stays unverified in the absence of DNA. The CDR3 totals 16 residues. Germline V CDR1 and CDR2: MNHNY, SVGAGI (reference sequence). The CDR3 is CASRNEAGHLRSEAFF.

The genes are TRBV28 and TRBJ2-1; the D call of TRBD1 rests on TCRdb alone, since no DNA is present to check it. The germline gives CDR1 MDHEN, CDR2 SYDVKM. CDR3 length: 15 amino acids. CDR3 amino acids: CASSYRGRRSDEQFF.

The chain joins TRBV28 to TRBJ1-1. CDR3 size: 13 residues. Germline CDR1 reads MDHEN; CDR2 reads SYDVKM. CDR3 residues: CASSDGSNTEAFF. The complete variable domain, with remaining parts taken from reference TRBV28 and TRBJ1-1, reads DVKVTQSSRYLVKRTGEKVFLECVQDMDHENMFWYRQDPGLGLRLIYFSYDVKMKEKGDIPEGYSVSREKKERFSLILESASTNQTSMYLCASSDGSNTEAFFGQGTRLTVV.

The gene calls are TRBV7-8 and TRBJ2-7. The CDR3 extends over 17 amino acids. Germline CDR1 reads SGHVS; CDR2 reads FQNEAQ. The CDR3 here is CASSFSIKPTEYYEQYF. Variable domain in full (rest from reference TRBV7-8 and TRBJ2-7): GAGVSQSPRYKVAKRGQDVALRCDPISGHVSLFWYQQALGQGPEFLTYFQNEAQLDKSGLPSDRFFAERPEGSVSTLKIQRTQQEDSAVYLCASSFSIKPTEYYEQYFGPGTRLTVT.

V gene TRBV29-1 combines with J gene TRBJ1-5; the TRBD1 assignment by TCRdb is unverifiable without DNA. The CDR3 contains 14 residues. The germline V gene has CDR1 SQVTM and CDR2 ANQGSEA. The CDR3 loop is CSVDTGVGNQPQHF.

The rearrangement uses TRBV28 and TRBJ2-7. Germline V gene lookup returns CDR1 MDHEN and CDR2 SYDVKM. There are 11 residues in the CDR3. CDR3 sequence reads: CASSLVQNQYF.

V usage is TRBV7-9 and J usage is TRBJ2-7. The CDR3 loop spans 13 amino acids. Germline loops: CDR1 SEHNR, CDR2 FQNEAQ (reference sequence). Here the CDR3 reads CASSSGNTREQYF.

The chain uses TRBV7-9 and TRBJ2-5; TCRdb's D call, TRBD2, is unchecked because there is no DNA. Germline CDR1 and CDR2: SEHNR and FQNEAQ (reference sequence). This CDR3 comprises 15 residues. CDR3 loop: CASSSGLAGESTQYF.

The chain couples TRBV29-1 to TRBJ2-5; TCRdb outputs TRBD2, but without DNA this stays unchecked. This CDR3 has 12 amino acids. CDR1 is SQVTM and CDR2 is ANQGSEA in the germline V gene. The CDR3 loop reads CSGLAGEETQYF.

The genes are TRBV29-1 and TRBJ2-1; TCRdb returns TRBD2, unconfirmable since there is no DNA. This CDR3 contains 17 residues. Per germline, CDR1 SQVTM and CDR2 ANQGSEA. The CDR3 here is CSVEDWAPEAADNEQFF.

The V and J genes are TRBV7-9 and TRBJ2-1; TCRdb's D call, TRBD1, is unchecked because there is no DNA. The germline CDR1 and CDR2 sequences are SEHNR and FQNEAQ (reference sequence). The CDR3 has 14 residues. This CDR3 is CASSFPGWFNEQFF.

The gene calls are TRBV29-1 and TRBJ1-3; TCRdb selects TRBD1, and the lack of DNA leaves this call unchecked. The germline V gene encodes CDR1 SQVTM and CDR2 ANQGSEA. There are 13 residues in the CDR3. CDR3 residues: CSVGGASGNTIYF. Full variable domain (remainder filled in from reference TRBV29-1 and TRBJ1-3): SAVISQKPSRDICQRGTSLTIQCQVDSQVTMMFWYRQQPGQSLTLIATANQGSEATYESGFVIDKFPISRPNLTFSTLTVSNMSPEDSSIYLCSVGGASGNTIYFGEGSWLTVV.

The CDR3 protein is CASSPTVGGNQPQHF. This chain connects TRBV12-3 or TRBV12-4 to TRBJ1-5; absent DNA, TCRdb's TRBD1 call cannot be checked. The CDR3 contains 15 residues.

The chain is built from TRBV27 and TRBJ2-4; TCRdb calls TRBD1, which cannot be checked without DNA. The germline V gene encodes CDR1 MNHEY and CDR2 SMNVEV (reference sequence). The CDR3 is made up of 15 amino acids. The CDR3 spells CASSLSARGKNIQYF.

The CDR3 is CASIGAKDEQFF. The V call is TRBV10-2, the J call TRBJ2-1; TCRdb outputs TRBD1, but without DNA this stays unchecked. From germline, CDR1 is WSHSY and CDR2 SAAADI. This CDR3 contains 12 residues.

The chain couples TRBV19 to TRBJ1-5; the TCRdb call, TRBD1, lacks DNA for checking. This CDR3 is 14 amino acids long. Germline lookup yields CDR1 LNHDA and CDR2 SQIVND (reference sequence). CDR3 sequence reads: CASSIQGGNQPQHF.

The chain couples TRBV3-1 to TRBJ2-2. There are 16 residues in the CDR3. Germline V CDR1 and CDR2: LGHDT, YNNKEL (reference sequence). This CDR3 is CASSHLTRSNTGELFF. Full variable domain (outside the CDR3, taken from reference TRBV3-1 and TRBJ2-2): DTAVSQTPKYLVTQMGNDKSIKCEQNLGHDTMYWYKQDSKKFLKIMFSYNNKELIINETVPNRFSPKSPDKAHLNLHINSLELGDSAVYFCASSHLTRSNTGELFFGEGSRLTVL.

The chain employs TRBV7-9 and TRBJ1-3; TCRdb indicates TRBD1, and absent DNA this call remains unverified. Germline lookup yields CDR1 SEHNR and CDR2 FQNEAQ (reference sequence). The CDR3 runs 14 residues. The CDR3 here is CASRPGQGVNTIYF.

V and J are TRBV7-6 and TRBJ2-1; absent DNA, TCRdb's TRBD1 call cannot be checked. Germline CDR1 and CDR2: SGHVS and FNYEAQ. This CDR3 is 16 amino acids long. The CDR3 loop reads CASSSGWGAVYNEQFF.

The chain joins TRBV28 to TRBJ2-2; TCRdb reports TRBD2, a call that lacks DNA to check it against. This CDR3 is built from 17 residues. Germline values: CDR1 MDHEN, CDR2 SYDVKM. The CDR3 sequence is CASSLPTREQNTGELFF.

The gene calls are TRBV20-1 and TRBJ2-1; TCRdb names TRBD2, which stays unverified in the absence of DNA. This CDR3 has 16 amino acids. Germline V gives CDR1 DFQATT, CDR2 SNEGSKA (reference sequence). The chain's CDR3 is CSARDRDGLVLNEQFF.

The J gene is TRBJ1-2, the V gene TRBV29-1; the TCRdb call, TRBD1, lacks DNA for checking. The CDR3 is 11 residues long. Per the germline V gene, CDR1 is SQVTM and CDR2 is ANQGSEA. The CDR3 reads CSDTTGISNTF.

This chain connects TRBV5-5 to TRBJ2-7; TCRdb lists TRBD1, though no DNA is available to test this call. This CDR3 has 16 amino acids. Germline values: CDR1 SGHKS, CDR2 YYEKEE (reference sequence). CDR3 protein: CASSRGTGEEGWEQYF.

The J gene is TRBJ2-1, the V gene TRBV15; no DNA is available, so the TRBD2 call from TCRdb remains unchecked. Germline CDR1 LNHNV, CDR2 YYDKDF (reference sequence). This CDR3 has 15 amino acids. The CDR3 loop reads CATSRGLAGENEQFF.